The entry that follows covers one T cell receptor (beta chain) sequence. This sample was taken from a study of blood T cell repertoires in COVID-19. As for the study in general: Specimens from acute and convalescent COVID-19 originated in the United States, Italy and Spain. From T cells, B-cell-depleted T cells, or PBMCs came the material, which was cDNA or gDNA.

Under the authors' procedure: Counts of nucleated cells, estimated from reference gene primer amplification, were obtained. TCRdb's table, derived via immunoSEQ multiplex PCR, lists solely in-frame clones and lacks some. The D gene and trimming were derived from the DNA, and the V and J assignments and clone size from that table. The table has approximately 160,000 clones, 60% to 80% seen once. The CDR3 extends over 15 amino acids. V lost 2 bases and J 0 bases, leaving 11 bases between the germline ends. Germline CDR1 is KGHSY and CDR2 is FQNENV. The chain combines TRBV16 with TRBJ2-7; TRBD1 is a possible D gene (6 bases). Sequenced input: peripheral blood. The receptor was derived from a man in his 70s with acute or convalescent COVID-19. CDR3 sequence (DNA): TGTGCCAGCAGCCAAAAACAGGGAAGCTCCTACGAGCAGTACTTC. Translation gives CASSQKQGSSYEQYF.